Listed here is a single TCR beta chain. What it recognizes is unknown. This CDR3 comprises 16 residues. The germline V gene encodes CDR1 SGHRS and CDR2 YFSETQ. With V trimmed by 0 bases and J by 5 bases, 6 bases remained unmatched. This table comes from immunoSEQ multiplex PCR, and its TCRdb copy is limited to in-frame clones, with some not included. Among around 29,000 clones listed, 81% were seen once. This entry belongs to a study of OX40 agonist ivuxolimab in advanced cancers. Background on the study: The dose-escalation cohort had hepatocellular carcinoma, melanoma, renal cell or head and neck cancer. Earlier treatment with anti-PD-1, anti-PD-L1 or anti-CTLA-4 was permitted, and about 40% had received some.

The study's findings and limits: Compared with others, partial responders at 0.1-3.0 mg/kg displayed clonal expansion among the lowest.

Sequenced material: CD4+ or CD8+ T cells sorted from blood, taken in a trial of the OX40 agonist ivuxolimab. The gene calls are TRBV5-1 and TRBJ2-3; 10 bases agree with TRBD2. The TCR sequence derives from an adult with an advanced solid tumor such as melanoma, head and neck, liver or kidney cancer. The DNA for the CDR3 is TGCGCCAGCAGCTTGGAACTAGCGGGGAGTGGAGATACGCAGTATTTT. Protein sequence: CASSLELAGSGDTQYF.